A selection of T cell receptor beta chains follows, all from one sample in a study of shared clonotypes between healthy human individuals. The protocol was immunoSEQ multiplex PCR, while the TCRdb copy is restricted to in-frame clones and leaves out a portion. The sample holds hundreds of thousands of clones, 92% seen once. Sequencing was done on a sample of naive CD8+ T cells sorted from blood. These receptors originate from a man younger than 45 in good health. CDR3s include the opening cysteine and the closing phenylalanine or tryptophan. D genes are given only for firm matches.

v_call: TRBV7-9; d_call: -; cdr3_aa: CASSLGGQDYGYTF
v_call: TRBV7-8; d_call: TRBD1; cdr3_aa: CASSLGETGPSSYEQYF
v_call: TRBV19; d_call: -; cdr3_aa: CASSIVDRETQYF
v_call: TRBV6-5; d_call: TRBD1; cdr3_aa: CASSYGTATEAFF
v_call: TRBV30; d_call: TRBD1; cdr3_aa: CAWSVQTGNYGYTF
v_call: TRBV5-1; d_call: TRBD1; cdr3_aa: CASSSIPGQGASSVHNEQFF
v_call: TRBV6-5; d_call: -; cdr3_aa: CASSYSPRGDEAFF
v_call: TRBV27; d_call: -; cdr3_aa: CASSLLRGLIYEQYF
v_call: TRBV5-1; d_call: TRBD1; cdr3_aa: CASSLTGTGGSGEQYF
v_call: TRBV20-1; d_call: -; cdr3_aa: CSAIEENEQFF
v_call: TRBV19; d_call: TRBD1; cdr3_aa: CASRQKATGTGEAREIEQYF
v_call: TRBV25-1; d_call: TRBD1; cdr3_aa: CASRTGAYGYTF
v_call: TRBV2; d_call: TRBD2; cdr3_aa: CASSESSGLYNEQFF
v_call: TRBV4-1; d_call: TRBD1; cdr3_aa: CASSQGTGKIMNTEAFF
v_call: TRBV27; d_call: -; cdr3_aa: CASSRNSNQPQHF
v_call: TRBV19; d_call: TRBD2; cdr3_aa: CASSISGGSINEQFF
v_call: TRBV7-9; d_call: -; cdr3_aa: CASSLRGDTEAFF
v_call: TRBV6-5; d_call: TRBD2; cdr3_aa: CASSYVSSGTYEQYF
v_call: TRBV4-1; d_call: TRBD2; cdr3_aa: CASSQYWLAGGKETQYF
v_call: TRBV5-4; d_call: TRBD1; cdr3_aa: CASSPDPGQFFSEQYF
v_call: TRBV6-6; d_call: TRBD1; cdr3_aa: CASSYRGRQETQYF
v_call: TRBV7-9; d_call: -; cdr3_aa: CASSRSSTDTQYF
v_call: TRBV28; d_call: TRBD1; cdr3_aa: CASSGQVYEQYF
v_call: TRBV4-2; d_call: -; cdr3_aa: CASSLPGEPYEQYF
v_call: TRBV29-1; d_call: TRBD2; cdr3_aa: CSVLGTSGTSEPYEQYF
v_call: TRBV19; d_call: TRBD1; cdr3_aa: CATQTGDSNEQYF
v_call: TRBV13; d_call: -; cdr3_aa: CASSEEGEKLFF
v_call: TRBV11-3; d_call: -; cdr3_aa: CASSLTPGHTEAFF
v_call: TRBV9; d_call: -; cdr3_aa: CASSSEVGGSTDTQYF
v_call: TRBV28; d_call: -; cdr3_aa: CASIILGVEAFF
v_call: TRBV13; d_call: TRBD2; cdr3_aa: CASSLGLAGSYEQYF
v_call: TRBV2; d_call: -; cdr3_aa: CASSTAEASFPIEQFF
v_call: TRBV9; d_call: -; cdr3_aa: CASLGGRSCEQYF
v_call: TRBV29-1; d_call: -; cdr3_aa: CSVEEASLNEQFF
v_call: TRBV5-6; d_call: -; cdr3_aa: CASSLDGSNQPQHF
v_call: TRBV11-2; d_call: -; cdr3_aa: CASSLDNEQFF